These 26 T cell receptor beta chains came from one sample sequenced in a study of blood T cell repertoires in COVID-19. The repertoire was sequenced with immunoSEQ multiplex PCR; TCRdb's copy has only in-frame clones and lacks some. Of about half a million clones in the sample, 80% to 90% were seen once. The specimen was peripheral blood. The receptor set was obtained from a human donor in a cohort sampled during active COVID-19.

The chain recombines TRBV10-3 with TRBJ1-1; D possibly corresponds to TRBD1 (6 bases). The CDR3 has 14 amino acids. Trimming removed 4 bases from V and 5 bases from J, with 14 bases in between. CDR1 ENHRY and CDR2 SYGVKD come from the germline V gene. The CDR3: CAISGQVAGTEAFF. The CDR3 DNA reads TGTGCCATCAGTGGACAGGTTGCGGGTACTGAAGCTTTCTTT.

This rearrangement joins TRBV6-5 to TRBJ1-2; D is uncertain. Trimming took 0 bases from V and 1 from J, leaving 6 bases between them. The CDR3 is made up of 14 amino acids. CDR1 is MNHEY, CDR2 SVGAGI, per germline. The CDR3 loop reads CASSYSRVNYGYTF. The CDR3 region has the DNA TGTGCCAGCAGTTACTCACGGGTTAACTATGGCTACACCTTC.

This clone has only a few counts. This chain's CDR3 is CATGTGRYNQPQHF. Written as DNA, the CDR3 is TGTGCCACCGGGACAGGTCGTTATAATCAGCCCCAGCATTTT. V and J are TRBV15 and TRBJ1-5; 8 bases match TRBD1. Germline CDR1 reads LNHNV; CDR2 reads YYDKDF (reference sequence). Germline trimming cut 8 bases from V and 4 bases from J; bases unmatched to any gene: 7. This CDR3 has 14 amino acids.

The V call is TRBV7-2, the J call TRBJ1-4, with 12 positions matching TRBD1. Germline V gene sequence: CDR1 SGHTA, CDR2 FQGNSA. This CDR3 is built from 18 residues. Trimming at V came to 5 bases and at J to 3 bases, leaving 10 bases not matched to a gene. The CDR3 spells CASSLIMGTGGSNEKLFF. In DNA form, the CDR3 reads TGTGCCAGCAGCCTTATAATGGGGACAGGGGGCTCTAATGAAAAACTGTTTTTT.

The CDR3 loop reads CASKSVLNTGELFF. CDR3 coding DNA: TGCGCCAGCAAAAGCGTCCTGAACACCGGGGAGCTGTTTTTT. The V call is TRBV10-2, the J call TRBJ2-2; D uncertain. In germline, CDR1 is WSHSY, CDR2 SAAADI. V was shortened by 7 bases and J by 1 base, with 10 bases between the two germline ends. The CDR3 totals 14 residues.

J is TRBJ2-7 and V is TRBV5-4, with D possibly being TRBD2 (6 bases). CDR1 SGHNT and CDR2 YYREEE come from the germline V gene (reference sequence). The CDR3 runs 15 residues. Trimming took off 2 bases at V and 7 bases at J, with 19 bases between the two ends. In DNA, the CDR3 is TGTGCCAGCAGCTTCGGGCTAGCGTCGAATGCGGAGCAGTACTTC. This codes for CASSFGLASNAEQYF.

V usage is TRBV30 and J usage is TRBJ1-4; 9 bases are shared with TRBD1. The germline CDR1 and CDR2 sequences are GTSNPN and SVGIG (reference sequence). This CDR3 spans 13 amino acids. V trimming: 4 bases; J trimming: 6 bases; junction bases outside the gene matches: 3. The CDR3: CAWTGQGHEKLFF. The CDR3, as DNA: TGTGCCTGGACCGGACAGGGGCATGAAAAACTGTTTTTT.

The rearrangement joins TRBV11-3 to TRBJ2-7; TRBD2 agrees at 12 bases. Trimming took 4 bases from V and 7 from J; bases not matched to a gene: 5. CDR1 is SGHNT, CDR2 YENEEA, per germline. The CDR3 is 14 amino acids. CDR3 nucleotide sequence: TGTGCCAGCAGCTCGCTAGCGGGAGGGCCTGAGCAGTACTTC. Its protein product is CASSSLAGGPEQYF.

The chain carries TRBV30 and TRBJ1-1; D uncertain. Germline loops: CDR1 GTSNPN, CDR2 SVGIG (reference sequence). The CDR3 extends over 15 amino acids. Trimming took off 1 base at V and 1 base at J, with 13 bases between the two ends. The CDR3 loop reads CAWSGLLIRNTEAFF. The CDR3, as DNA: TGTGCCTGGAGTGGGCTGCTTATAAGGAACACTGAAGCTTTCTTT.

This clone was counted only a few times. The V gene is TRBV15, the J gene TRBJ1-5; no definite D call. Germline-derived CDR1 and CDR2 are LNHNV and YYDKDF (reference sequence). Trimming shortened V by 11 bases and J by 0 bases, and 14 bases separated the two germline ends. This CDR3 contains 14 residues. The CDR3 region is CAVKGVNSNQPQHF. The CDR3, as DNA: TGTGCCGTTAAGGGAGTTAATAGCAATCAGCCCCAGCATTTT.

This chain joins TRBV11-2 and TRBJ1-2; TRBD1 matches 7 bases. The CDR3 consists of 14 residues. The ends lost 4 bases at V and 2 bases at J; junction bases unmatched: 4. The germline V gene encodes CDR1 SGHAT and CDR2 FQNNGV. CDR3 nucleotides: TGTGCCAGCAGCTCGGCAGGGGGAAACTATGGCTACACCTTC. Its protein is CASSSAGGNYGYTF. Complete variable domain (other parts from reference TRBV11-2 and TRBJ1-2): EAGVAQSPRYKIIEKRQSVAFWCNPISGHATLYWYQQILGQGPKLLIQFQNNGVVDDSQLPKDRFSAERLKGVDSTLKIQPAKLEDSAVYLCASSSAGGNYGYTFGSGTRLTVV.

This sequence joins TRBV18 and TRBJ2-3; TRBD1 aligns across 8 bases. The CDR3 is made up of 16 amino acids. In germline, CDR1 is KGHSH, CDR2 LQKENI. After removal of 0 bases from V and 5 bases from J, the junction contained 7 bases not matched to a gene. The CDR3 sequence is CASSPPAGGWGDTQYF. The CDR3 DNA follows: TGTGCCAGCTCACCACCCGCAGGGGGCTGGGGAGATACGCAGTATTTT.

The V gene is TRBV19, the J gene TRBJ2-7, with TRBD2 matching 7 bases. CDR1 and CDR2 (germline): LNHDA, SQIVND (reference sequence). This CDR3 region has 14 residues. The trim removed 3 bases at V and 6 bases at J, leaving 8 bases unmatched. The CDR3 region has the DNA TGTGCCAGTAGTATGTCAGGGACTATAACCGAGCAGTACTTC. As protein: CASSMSGTITEQYF.

V gene TRBV7-9 combines with J gene TRBJ1-1, with D possibly matching TRBD1 (5 bases). The V and J ends lost 7 bases and 10 bases respectively, with 22 bases between them. The CDR3 runs 14 residues. CDR1 SEHNR and CDR2 FQNEAQ come from the germline V gene (reference sequence). CDR3 in DNA: TGTGCCAGCACCGTAATGCAGGGTCTAAAGCCAGCTTTCTTT. Translated, it gives CASTVMQGLKPAFF.

The gene calls are TRBV5-6 and TRBJ1-3, with D unclear. CDR3 length: 15 residues. V was clipped by 4 bases and J by 0 bases, with 11 bases between them. Germline V lookup: CDR1 SGHDT, CDR2 YYEEEE. CDR3 nucleotides: TGTGCCAGCAGCCTGGACTACTTCTCTGGAAACACCATATATTTT. It yields the protein CASSLDYFSGNTIYF.

Points on this clone: The identical CDR3 is also encoded by other nucleotide sequences in the sample. The rearrangement joins TRBV9 to TRBJ1-2; 9 bases are a match to TRBD1. Germline values: CDR1 SGDLS, CDR2 YYNGEE. This CDR3 contains 12 residues. J was trimmed by 8 bases and V by 3 bases; bases with no gene match: 2. CDR3 coding DNA: TGTGCCAGCAGCGGGACAGGGGTGGGCTACACCTTC. Translation: CASSGTGVGYTF.

The chain carries TRBV6-2 or TRBV6-3 and TRBJ1-2; the match to TRBD1 covers 7 bases. The CDR3 runs to 15 residues. Trimming removed 5 bases from V and 3 bases from J; junction bases left unmatched: 9. Looked up from germline, CDR1 is MNHEY and CDR2 is SVGEGT. CDR3 protein: CASSDFTGADYGYTF. CDR3 DNA: TGTGCCAGCAGTGACTTTACAGGGGCGGACTATGGCTACACCTTC.

This chain connects TRBV13 to TRBJ2-7, with 9 bases lining up with TRBD2. CDR1 PRHDT and CDR2 FYEKMQ come from the germline V gene (reference sequence). This CDR3 contains 15 residues. After removal of 0 bases from V and 3 bases from J, the junction contained 3 bases not matched to a gene. The CDR3 DNA sequence: TGTGCCAGCAGCTTAGGCTTAGCGGGGGTCTACGAGCAGTACTTC. Translating it yields CASSLGLAGVYEQYF.

The chain joins TRBV29-1 to TRBJ1-2; D remains unclear. With 6 bases removed from V and 7 bases from J, the gap between germline ends came to 12 bases. Germline CDR1 reads SQVTM; CDR2 reads ANQGSEA. The CDR3 consists of 11 residues. CDR3 loop: CSVPGSGGYTF. CDR3 DNA: TGCAGCGTACCTGGGAGTGGTGGCTACACCTTC.

V is TRBV11-2 and J is TRBJ2-1, with D possibly TRBD2 on 5 matching bases. Germline lookup yields CDR1 SGHAT and CDR2 FQNNGV. V lost 1 base and J lost 0, with 7 bases in between. This CDR3 has 15 amino acids. CDR3 amino acids: CASSLAAGSYNEQFF. DNA of the CDR3: TGTGCCAGCAGCTTAGCGGCGGGCTCCTACAATGAGCAGTTCTTC.

The DNA for the CDR3 is TGTGCCAGCAGACGGGCCCTGGGGAGTCAGCCCCAGCATTTT. It codes for CASRRALGSQPQHF. The chain links TRBV27 to TRBJ1-5; D is ambiguous. V lost 6 bases to trimming and J lost 6 bases, with 15 bases between them. This CDR3 is built from 14 residues. Germline V CDR1 and CDR2: MNHEY, SMNVEV (reference sequence).

The chain joins TRBV6-5 to TRBJ2-1; TRBD2 aligns across 9 bases. The CDR3 runs to 13 residues. Trimming took 7 bases from V and 9 from J; bases not matched to a gene: 7. Germline CDR1 is MNHEY and CDR2 is SVGAGI. The CDR3 protein is CASNGREGSEQFF. CDR3 bases: TGTGCCAGCAATGGGCGGGAGGGCAGTGAGCAGTTCTTC.

Concerning this clone: The same CDR3 also results from other DNA sequences found in this sample. The chain recombines TRBV5-8 with TRBJ2-6; TRBD1 matches 7 bases. Germline V CDR1 and CDR2: SGHTS, YDEGEE. V gave up 0 bases and J gave up 2 bases; unmatched junction bases: 5. CDR3 length: 17 amino acids. The CDR3 reads CASSLDRGSTGANVLTF. The CDR3 DNA reads as TGTGCCAGCAGCTTGGACAGGGGATCCACTGGGGCCAACGTCCTGACTTTC.

The chain links TRBV5-1 to TRBJ1-2; tentatively, D is TRBD1 (5 bases). The CDR3 has 15 amino acids. V lost 4 bases and J lost 6, with 19 bases in between. The germline CDR1 and CDR2 sequences are SGHRS and YFSETQ. The CDR3 loop is CASSPNRDSGHGYTF. Here the CDR3 DNA reads TGCGCCAGCAGCCCAAACCGGGACTCGGGGCATGGCTACACCTTC. The full variable domain, with the rest looked up from reference TRBV5-1 and TRBJ1-2, is KAGVTQTPRYLIKTRGQQVTLSCSPISGHRSVSWYQQTPGQGLQFLFEYFSETQRNKGNFPGRFSGRQFSNSRSEMNVSTLELGDSALYLCASSPNRDSGHGYTFGSGTRLTVV.

The rearrangement uses TRBV7-2 and TRBJ2-7, with 11 bases that match TRBD2. V trimming: 1 base; J trimming: 5 bases; junction bases outside the gene matches: 4. The CDR3 covers 15 residues. Germline CDR1 SGHTA, CDR2 FQGNSA. CDR3 loop: CASSLGLAGSHEQYF. As DNA, the CDR3 is TGTGCCAGCAGCTTAGGACTAGCGGGATCCCACGAGCAGTACTTC. The whole variable domain, filled in from reference TRBV7-2 and TRBJ2-7, reads GAGVSQSPSNKVTEKGKDVELRCDPISGHTALYWYRQSLGQGLEFLIYFQGNSAPDKSGLPSDRFSAERTGGSVSTLTIQRTQQEDSAVYLCASSLGLAGSHEQYFGPGTRLTVT.

This rearrangement joins TRBV5-6 to TRBJ1-6; 9 bases agree with TRBD1. V trimming: 0 bases; J trimming: 5 bases; junction bases outside the gene matches: 3. The CDR3 is 16 amino acids. Germline CDR1 SGHDT, CDR2 YYEEEE. This CDR3 is CASSLAGTGNNSPLHF. CDR3 coding DNA: TGTGCCAGCAGCTTGGCCGGGACAGGGAATAATTCACCCCTCCACTTT.